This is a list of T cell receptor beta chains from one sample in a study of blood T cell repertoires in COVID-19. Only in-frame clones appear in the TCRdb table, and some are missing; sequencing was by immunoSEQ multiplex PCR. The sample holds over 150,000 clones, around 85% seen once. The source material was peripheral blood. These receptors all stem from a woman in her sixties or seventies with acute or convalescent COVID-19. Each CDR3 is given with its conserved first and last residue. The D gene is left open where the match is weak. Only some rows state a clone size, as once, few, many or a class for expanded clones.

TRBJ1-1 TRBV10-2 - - CASRETGNGAFF TGCGCCAGCAGGGAAACAGGGAATGGAGCTTTCTTT
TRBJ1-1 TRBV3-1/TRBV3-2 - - CASSQEAGKMGTEAFF TGTGCCAGCAGCCAAGAGGCAGGGAAAATGGGCACTGAAGCTTTCTTT
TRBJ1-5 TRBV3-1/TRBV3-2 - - CASSPRGISNQPQHF TGTGCCAGCAGCCCCAGGGGTATTAGCAATCAGCCCCAGCATTTT
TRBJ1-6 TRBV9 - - CASSVEQVYNSPLHF TGTGCCAGCAGCGTAGAACAGGTGTATAATTCACCCCTCCACTTT
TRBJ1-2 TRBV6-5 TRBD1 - CASRGTGEDSGYTF TGTGCCAGCAGGGGGACAGGGGAAGACTCTGGCTACACCTTC
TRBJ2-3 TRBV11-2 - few CASSRETDTQYF TGTGCCAGCAGCCGCGAGACAGATACGCAGTATTTT
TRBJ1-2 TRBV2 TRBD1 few CASTYSGGNGYTF TGTGCCAGCACCTACTCAGGGGGTAATGGCTACACCTTC
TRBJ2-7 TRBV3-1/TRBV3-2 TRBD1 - CASSLGTGEYEQYF TGTGCCAGCAGCCTAGGGACAGGGGAATACGAGCAGTACTTC
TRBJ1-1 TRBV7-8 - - CASRSHGGRNTEAFF TGTGCCAGCAGATCTCACGGAGGGAGGAACACTGAAGCTTTCTTT
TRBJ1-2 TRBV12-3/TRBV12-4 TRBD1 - CASRLTGEGGYTF TGTGCCAGCAGACTGACAGGGGAAGGTGGCTACACCTTC
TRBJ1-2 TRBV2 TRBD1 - CASSTDRGLYGYTF TGTGCCAGCAGTACGGACAGGGGCCTCTATGGCTACACCTTC
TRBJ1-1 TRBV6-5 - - CASRETGERTEAFF TGTGCCAGCCGCGAAACCGGGGAACGCACTGAAGCTTTCTTT
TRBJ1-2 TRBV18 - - CASSPAGRGEYGYTF TGTGCCAGCTCACCGGCGGGGCGCGGGGAGTATGGCTACACCTTC
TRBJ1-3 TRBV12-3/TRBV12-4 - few CASSSIGNTIYF TGTGCCAGCAGTTCCATCGGAAACACCATATATTTT
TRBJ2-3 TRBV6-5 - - CASGPADSTDTQYF TGTGCCAGCGGTCCCGCGGATAGCACAGATACGCAGTATTTT
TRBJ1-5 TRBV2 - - CASSEGRQPNQPQHF TGTGCCAGCAGTGAGGGGAGGCAACCCAATCAGCCCCAGCATTTT
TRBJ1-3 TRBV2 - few CASMGQHSGNTIYF TGTGCCAGCATGGGGCAGCACTCTGGAAACACCATATATTTT
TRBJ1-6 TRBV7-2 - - CASSLVGAQNNSPLHF TGTGCCAGCAGCTTAGTGGGGGCCCAAAATAATTCACCCCTCCACTTT
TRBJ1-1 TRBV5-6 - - CASSSIRGAEAFF TGTGCCAGCAGCTCCATCAGGGGAGCTGAAGCTTTCTTT
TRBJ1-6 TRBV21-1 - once CASISGCREGWNSPLHF TGTGCCAGCATCAGTGGGTGTAGGGAGGGGTGGAATTCACCCCTCCACTTT
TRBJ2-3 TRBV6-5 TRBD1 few CASSNRGRVDTQYF TGTGCCAGCAGCAACAGGGGGCGGGTAGATACGCAGTATTTT